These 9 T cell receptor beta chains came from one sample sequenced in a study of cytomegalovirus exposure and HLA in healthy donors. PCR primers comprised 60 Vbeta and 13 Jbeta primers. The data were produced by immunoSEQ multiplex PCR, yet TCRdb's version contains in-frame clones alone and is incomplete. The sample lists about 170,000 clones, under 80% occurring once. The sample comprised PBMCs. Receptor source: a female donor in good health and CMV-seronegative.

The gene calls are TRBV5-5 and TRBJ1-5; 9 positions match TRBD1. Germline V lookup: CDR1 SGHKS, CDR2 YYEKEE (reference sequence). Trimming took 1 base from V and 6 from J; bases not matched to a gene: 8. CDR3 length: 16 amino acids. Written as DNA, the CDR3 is TGTGCCAGCAGCTTGCTAGCCGGGACAGGGCGTCAGCCCCAGCATTTT. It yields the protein CASSLLAGTGRQPQHF.

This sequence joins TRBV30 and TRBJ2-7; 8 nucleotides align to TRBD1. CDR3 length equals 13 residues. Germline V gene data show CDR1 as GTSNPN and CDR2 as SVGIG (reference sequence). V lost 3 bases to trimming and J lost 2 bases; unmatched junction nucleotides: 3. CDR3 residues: CAWRKTGAYEQYF. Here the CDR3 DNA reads TGTGCCTGGAGAAAGACAGGGGCCTACGAGCAGTACTTC.

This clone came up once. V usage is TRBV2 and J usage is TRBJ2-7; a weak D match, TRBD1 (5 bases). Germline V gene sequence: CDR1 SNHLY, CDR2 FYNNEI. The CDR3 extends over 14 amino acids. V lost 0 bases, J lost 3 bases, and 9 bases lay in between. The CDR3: CASSEAGQFYEQYF. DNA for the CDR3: TGTGCCAGCAGTGAAGCGGGGCAGTTCTACGAGCAGTACTTC.

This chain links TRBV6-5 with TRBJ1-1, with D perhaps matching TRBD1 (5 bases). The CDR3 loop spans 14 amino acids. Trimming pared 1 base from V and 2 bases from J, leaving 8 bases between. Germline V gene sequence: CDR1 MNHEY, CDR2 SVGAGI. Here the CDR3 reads CASSYFQGNTEAFF. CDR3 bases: TGTGCCAGCAGTTACTTTCAGGGAAACACTGAAGCTTTCTTT.

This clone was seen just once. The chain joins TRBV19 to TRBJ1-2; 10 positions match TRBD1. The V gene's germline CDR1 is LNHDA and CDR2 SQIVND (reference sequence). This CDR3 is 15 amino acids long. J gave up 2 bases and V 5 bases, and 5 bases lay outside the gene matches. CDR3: CASSPRTGGNYGYTF. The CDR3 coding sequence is TGTGCCAGTAGTCCTCGGACAGGGGGGAACTATGGCTACACCTTC. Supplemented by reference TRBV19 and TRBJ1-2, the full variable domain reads DGGITQSPKYLFRKEGQNVTLSCEQNLNHDAMYWYRQDPGQGLRLIYYSQIVNDFQKGDIAEGYSVSREKKESFPLTVTSAQKNPTAFYLCASSPRTGGNYGYTFGSGTRLTVV.

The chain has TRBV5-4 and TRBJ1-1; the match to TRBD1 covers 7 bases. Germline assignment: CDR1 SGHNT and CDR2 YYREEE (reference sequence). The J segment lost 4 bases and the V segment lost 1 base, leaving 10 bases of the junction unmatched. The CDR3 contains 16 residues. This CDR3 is CASSLRAGGGITEAFF. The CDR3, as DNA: TGTGCCAGCAGCTTGAGGGCAGGGGGTGGGATCACTGAAGCTTTCTTT.

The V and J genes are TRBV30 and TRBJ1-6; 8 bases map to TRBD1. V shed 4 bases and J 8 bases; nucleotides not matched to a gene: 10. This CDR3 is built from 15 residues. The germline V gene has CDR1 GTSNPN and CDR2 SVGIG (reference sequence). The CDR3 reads CAWTLGQGGDSPLHF. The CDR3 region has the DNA TGTGCCTGGACCCTCGGACAGGGAGGGGATTCACCCCTCCACTTT. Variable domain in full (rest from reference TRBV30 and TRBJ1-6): SQTIHQWPATLVQPVGSPLSLECTVEGTSNPNLYWYRQAAGRGLQLLFYSVGIGQISSEVPQNLSASRPQDRQFILSSKKLLLSDSGFYLCAWTLGQGGDSPLHFGNGTRLTVT.

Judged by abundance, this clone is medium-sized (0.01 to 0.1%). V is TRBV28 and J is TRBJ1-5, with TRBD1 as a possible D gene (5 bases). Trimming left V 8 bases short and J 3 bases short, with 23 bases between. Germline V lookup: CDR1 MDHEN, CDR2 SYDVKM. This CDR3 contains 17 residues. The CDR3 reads CASSIGAAPAPNQPQHF. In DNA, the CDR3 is TGTGCCAGCTCCATAGGGGCGGCCCCAGCCCCCAATCAGCCCCAGCATTTT. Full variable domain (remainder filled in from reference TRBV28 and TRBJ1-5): DVKVTQSSRYLVKRTGEKVFLECVQDMDHENMFWYRQDPGLGLRLIYFSYDVKMKEKGDIPEGYSVSREKKERFSLILESASTNQTSMYLCASSIGAAPAPNQPQHFGDGTRLSIL.

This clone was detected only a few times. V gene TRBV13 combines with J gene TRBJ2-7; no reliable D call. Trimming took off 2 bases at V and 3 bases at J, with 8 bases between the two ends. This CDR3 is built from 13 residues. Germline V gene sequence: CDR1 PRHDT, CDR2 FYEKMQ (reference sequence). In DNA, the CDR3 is TGTGCCAGCAGCTTACACCCTAGCTACGAGCAGTACTTC. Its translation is CASSLHPSYEQYF.